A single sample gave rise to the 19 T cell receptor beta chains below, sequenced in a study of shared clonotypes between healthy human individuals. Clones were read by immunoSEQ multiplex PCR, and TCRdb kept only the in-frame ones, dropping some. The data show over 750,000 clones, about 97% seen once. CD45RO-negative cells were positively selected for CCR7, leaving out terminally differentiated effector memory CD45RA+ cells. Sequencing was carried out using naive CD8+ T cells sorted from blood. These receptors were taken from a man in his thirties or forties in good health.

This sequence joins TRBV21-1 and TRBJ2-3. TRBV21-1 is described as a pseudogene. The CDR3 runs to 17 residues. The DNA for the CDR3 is TGTGCCAGCAGCAAAGGTAGACGGGGGCCTAACACAGATACGCAGTATTTT. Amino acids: CASSKGRRGPNTDTQYF.

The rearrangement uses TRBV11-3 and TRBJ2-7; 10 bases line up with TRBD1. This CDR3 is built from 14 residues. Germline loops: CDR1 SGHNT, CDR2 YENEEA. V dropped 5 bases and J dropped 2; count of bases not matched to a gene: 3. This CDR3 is CASSIGTGAYEQYF. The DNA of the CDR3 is TGTGCCAGCAGCATCGGGACAGGGGCCTACGAGCAGTACTTC.

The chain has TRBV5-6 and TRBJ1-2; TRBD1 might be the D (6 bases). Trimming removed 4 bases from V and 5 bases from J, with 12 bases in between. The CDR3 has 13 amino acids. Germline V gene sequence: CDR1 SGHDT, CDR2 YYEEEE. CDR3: CASSKDRLYGYTF. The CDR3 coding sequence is TGTGCCAGCAGCAAGGACAGACTTTATGGCTACACCTTC.

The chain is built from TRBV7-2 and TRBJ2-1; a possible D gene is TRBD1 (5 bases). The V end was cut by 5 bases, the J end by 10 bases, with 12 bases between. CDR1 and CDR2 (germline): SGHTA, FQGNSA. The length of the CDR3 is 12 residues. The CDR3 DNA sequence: TGTGCCAGCAGCACTTGGACACCGGAGCAGTTCTTC. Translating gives CASSTWTPEQFF.

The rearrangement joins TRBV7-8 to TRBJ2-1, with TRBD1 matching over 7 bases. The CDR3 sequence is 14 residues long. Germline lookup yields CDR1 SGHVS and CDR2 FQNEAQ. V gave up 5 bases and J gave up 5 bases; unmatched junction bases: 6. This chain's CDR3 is CASSAGTAHNEQFF. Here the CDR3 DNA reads TGTGCCAGCAGCGCCGGGACAGCTCACAATGAGCAGTTCTTC.

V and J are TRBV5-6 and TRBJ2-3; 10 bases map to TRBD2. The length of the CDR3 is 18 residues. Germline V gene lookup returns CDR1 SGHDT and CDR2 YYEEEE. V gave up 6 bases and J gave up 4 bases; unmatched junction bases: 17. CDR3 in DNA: TGTGCCAGCACCCCAGGAGGGCTAGCGGGAGTATCGGCAGATACGCAGTATTTT. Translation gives CASTPGGLAGVSADTQYF.

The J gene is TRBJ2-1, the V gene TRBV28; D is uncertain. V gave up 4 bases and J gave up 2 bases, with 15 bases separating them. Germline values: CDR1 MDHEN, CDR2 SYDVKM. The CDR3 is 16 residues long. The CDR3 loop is CASSSTRTTPYNEQFF. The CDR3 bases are TGTGCCAGCAGTTCGACACGCACGACCCCCTACAATGAGCAGTTCTTC.

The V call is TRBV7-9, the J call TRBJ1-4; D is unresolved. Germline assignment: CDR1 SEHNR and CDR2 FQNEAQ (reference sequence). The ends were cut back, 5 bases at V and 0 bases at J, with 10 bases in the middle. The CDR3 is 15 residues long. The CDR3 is CASSPPVATNEKLFF. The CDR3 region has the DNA TGTGCCAGCAGCCCCCCAGTTGCAACTAATGAAAAACTGTTTTTT.

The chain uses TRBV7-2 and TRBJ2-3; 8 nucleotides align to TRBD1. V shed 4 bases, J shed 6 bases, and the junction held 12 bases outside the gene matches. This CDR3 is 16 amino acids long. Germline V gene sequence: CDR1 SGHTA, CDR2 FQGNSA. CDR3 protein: CASSSLPRQGTDTQYF. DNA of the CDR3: TGTGCCAGCAGCTCTTTACCGCGACAGGGGACGGATACGCAGTATTTT.

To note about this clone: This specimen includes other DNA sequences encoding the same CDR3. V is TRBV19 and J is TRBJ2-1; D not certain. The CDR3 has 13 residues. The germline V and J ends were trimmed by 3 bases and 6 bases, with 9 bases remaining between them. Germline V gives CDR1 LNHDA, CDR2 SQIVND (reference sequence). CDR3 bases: TGTGCCAGTAGTATTCTGTTGGGCAATGAGCAGTTCTTC. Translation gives CASSILLGNEQFF.

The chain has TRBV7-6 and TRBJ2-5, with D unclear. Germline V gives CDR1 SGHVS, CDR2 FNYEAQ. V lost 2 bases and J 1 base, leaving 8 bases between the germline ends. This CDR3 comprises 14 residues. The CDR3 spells CASSLTWSQETQYF. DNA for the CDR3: TGTGCCAGCAGCTTAACATGGTCCCAAGAGACCCAGTACTTC.

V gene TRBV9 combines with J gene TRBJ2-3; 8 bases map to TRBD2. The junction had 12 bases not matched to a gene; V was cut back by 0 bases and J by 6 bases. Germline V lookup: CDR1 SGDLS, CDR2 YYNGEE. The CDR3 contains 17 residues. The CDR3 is CASSVEGGGRSSDTQYF. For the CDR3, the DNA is TGTGCCAGCAGCGTAGAGGGGGGCGGGAGGTCCTCGGATACGCAGTATTTT.

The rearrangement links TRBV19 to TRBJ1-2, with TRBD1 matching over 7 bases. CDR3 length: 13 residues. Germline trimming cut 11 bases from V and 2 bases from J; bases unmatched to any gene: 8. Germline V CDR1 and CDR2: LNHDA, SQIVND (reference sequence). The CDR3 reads CAGSPGGNYGYTF. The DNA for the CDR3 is TGTGCCGGCAGCCCAGGGGGGAACTATGGCTACACCTTC. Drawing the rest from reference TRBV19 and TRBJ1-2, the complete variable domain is DGGITQSPKYLFRKEGQNVTLSCEQNLNHDAMYWYRQDPGQGLRLIYYSQIVNDFQKGDIAEGYSVSREKKESFPLTVTSAQKNPTAFYLCAGSPGGNYGYTFGSGTRLTVV.

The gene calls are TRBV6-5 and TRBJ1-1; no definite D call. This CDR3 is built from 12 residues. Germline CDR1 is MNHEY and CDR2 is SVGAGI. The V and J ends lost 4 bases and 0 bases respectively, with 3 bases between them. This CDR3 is CASSLLNTEAFF. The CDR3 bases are TGTGCCAGCAGTTTACTGAACACTGAAGCTTTCTTT.

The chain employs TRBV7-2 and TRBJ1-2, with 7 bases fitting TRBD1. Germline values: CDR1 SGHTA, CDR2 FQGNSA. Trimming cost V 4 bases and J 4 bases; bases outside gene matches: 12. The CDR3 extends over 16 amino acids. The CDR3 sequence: CASSSAGGTARYGYTF. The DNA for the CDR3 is TGTGCCAGCAGCTCTGCGGGTGGGACAGCCCGCTATGGCTACACCTTC. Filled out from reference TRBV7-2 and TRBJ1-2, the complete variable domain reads GAGVSQSPSNKVTEKGKDVELRCDPISGHTALYWYRQSLGQGLEFLIYFQGNSAPDKSGLPSDRFSAERTGGSVSTLTIQRTQQEDSAVYLCASSSAGGTARYGYTFGSGTRLTVV.

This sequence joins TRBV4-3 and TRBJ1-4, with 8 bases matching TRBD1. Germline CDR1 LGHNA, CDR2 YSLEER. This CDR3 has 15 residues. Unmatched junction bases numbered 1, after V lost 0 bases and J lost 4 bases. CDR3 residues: CASSQEGQVNEKLFF. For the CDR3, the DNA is TGCGCCAGCAGCCAAGAGGGACAGGTTAATGAAAAACTGTTTTTT.

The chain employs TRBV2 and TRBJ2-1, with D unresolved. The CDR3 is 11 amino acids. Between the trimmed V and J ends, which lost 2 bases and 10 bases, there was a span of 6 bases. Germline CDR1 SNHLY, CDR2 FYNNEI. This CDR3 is CASSESWEQFF. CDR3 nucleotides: TGTGCCAGCAGTGAAAGCTGGGAGCAGTTCTTC. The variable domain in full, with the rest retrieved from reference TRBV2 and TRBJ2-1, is EPEVTQTPSHQVTQMGQEVILRCVPISNHLYFYWYRQILGQKVEFLVSFYNNEISEKSEIFDDQFSVERPDGSNFTLKIRSTKLEDSAMYFCASSESWEQFFGPGTRLTVL.

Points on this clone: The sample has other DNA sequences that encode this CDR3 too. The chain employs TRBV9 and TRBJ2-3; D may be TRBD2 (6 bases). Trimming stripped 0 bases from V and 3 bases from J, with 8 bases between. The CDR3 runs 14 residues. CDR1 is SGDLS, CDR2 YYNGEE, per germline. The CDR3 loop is CASSVDGGTDTQYF. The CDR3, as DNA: TGTGCCAGCAGCGTAGATGGGGGGACAGATACGCAGTATTTT.

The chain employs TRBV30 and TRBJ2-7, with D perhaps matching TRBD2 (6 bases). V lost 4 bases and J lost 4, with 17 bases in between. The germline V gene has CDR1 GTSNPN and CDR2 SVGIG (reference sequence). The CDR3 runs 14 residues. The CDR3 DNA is TGTGCCTGGATGGAACCGGGAGCTTTGTACGAGCAGTACTTC. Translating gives CAWMEPGALYEQYF.